These T cell receptor beta chains were read from a single sample in a study of cytomegalovirus exposure and HLA in healthy donors. Here immunoSEQ multiplex PCR was the method, and the copy in TCRdb shows in-frame clones only, minus some. The data show more than 35,000 clones, over 85% seen once. The source material was PBMCs. These receptors all stem from a man between 18 and 29 years old in good health and CMV-seronegative. Each CDR3 is given with its conserved first and last residue. Fields, in order: clone size, J gene, D gene, V gene, CDR3 DNA, CDR3 protein. The D gene is left open where the match is weak. The size field is filled for only some rows; it gives once, few, many or a size class.

NA,TRBJ1-1,NA,TRBV28,TGTGCCAGCAGTTTTGAGACAGCGAACACTGAAGCTTTCTTT,CASSFETANTEAFF
NA,TRBJ1-1,NA,TRBV29-1,TGCAGCGCCTCGGGGGGGCGGATGGCTTTCTTT,CSASGGRMAFF
NA,TRBJ1-4,TRBD1,TRBV10-3,TGTGCCATCAGTGAGCCGGGACAGGGGGGCGAAAAACTGTTTTTT,CAISEPGQGGEKLFF
NA,TRBJ1-1,NA,TRBV27,TGTGCCAGCAGTACAGGGAACACTGAAGCTTTCTTT,CASSTGNTEAFF
NA,TRBJ1-2,TRBD1,TRBV29-1,TGCAGCGTGGCAGGACAGGGTGTCTATGGCTACACCTTC,CSVAGQGVYGYTF
NA,TRBJ2-3,NA,TRBV6-6,TGTGCCAGCAGCCGACAGGCCCCTAGCACAGATACGCAGTATTTT,CASSRQAPSTDTQYF
few,TRBJ1-1,TRBD1,TRBV28,TGTGCCAGCTACACAGGGGTGTTGAGTGAAGCTTTCTTT,CASYTGVLSEAFF
NA,TRBJ2-7,TRBD2,TRBV28,TGTGCCAGCAGTTTAGGACGGGCGGGAGCATACGAGCAGTACTTC,CASSLGRAGAYEQYF
NA,TRBJ1-2,TRBD1,TRBV29-1,TGCAGCGTAGCACAGGGGGCGAGAGGCTACACCTTC,CSVAQGARGYTF
NA,TRBJ1-2,TRBD1,TRBV14,TGTGCCAGCAGCCCTGGGACAGTCTATGGCTACACCTTC,CASSPGTVYGYTF
NA,TRBJ2-5,TRBD1,TRBV27,TGTGCCAGCAGGACAGGGGGCGCGGGGACCCAGTACTTC,CASRTGGAGTQYF
NA,TRBJ2-3,NA,TRBV30,TGTGCCTGGAGTGTACGACGGGGCACAGATACGCAGTATTTT,CAWSVRRGTDTQYF
NA,TRBJ1-4,TRBD1,TRBV5-1,TGCGCCAGCAGCTTGACAGGGGGCAATGAAAAACTGTTTTTT,CASSLTGGNEKLFF
NA,TRBJ2-1,TRBD1,TRBV4-2,TGTGCCAGCGGACTTACGGGACAGGGTCTGAACAATGAGCAGTTCTTC,CASGLTGQGLNNEQFF
NA,TRBJ2-7,NA,TRBV30,TGTGCCTGGAGTGGCACCGGCTACGAGCAGTACTTC,CAWSGTGYEQYF
NA,TRBJ2-7,NA,TRBV7-3,TGTGCCAGCAGCTTAACACACGGGTACGAGCAGTACTTC,CASSLTHGYEQYF
NA,TRBJ2-7,NA,TRBV9,TGTGCCAGCAGCGTAGAGGGGGACGTCTCCTACGAGCAGTACTTC,CASSVEGDVSYEQYF
NA,TRBJ1-3,NA,TRBV5-6,TGTGCCAGCAGCCGTAGCTCTGGAAACACCATATATTTT,CASSRSSGNTIYF
NA,TRBJ1-5,NA,TRBV19,TGTGCCAGTAGATTGGGGGGTAATAAACAGCCCCAGCATTTT,CASRLGGNKQPQHF
NA,TRBJ2-1,TRBD2,TRBV27,TGTGCCAGCAGCCGGACTAGCGGGGCCTACAATGAGCAGTTCTTC,CASSRTSGAYNEQFF
NA,TRBJ2-5,NA,TRBV30,TGTGCCTGGAGTGTAGGGAGCGGCGCCGAGACCCAGTACTTC,CAWSVGSGAETQYF
NA,TRBJ2-2,NA,TRBV29-1,TGCAGCGTCCCTCAGAACGGGGGGGAGCTGTTTTTT,CSVPQNGGELFF
NA,TRBJ2-2,NA,TRBV7-6,TGTGCCAGCAGCTTAATTCCTAGCTCGAACACCGGGGAGCTGTTTTTT,CASSLIPSSNTGELFF